This note documents a single T cell receptor beta chain sequence. Measured with immunoSEQ multiplex PCR; TCRdb has only the in-frame clones, and not every one. The repertoire holds around 57,000 clones, with 75% to 95% as singletons. This sample was taken from a study of T cell changes during pregnancy in multiple sclerosis. V was clipped by 5 bases and J by 4 bases, with 11 bases between them. Per germline, CDR1 SNHLY and CDR2 FYNNEI. The CDR3 has 13 residues. Sequencing used peripheral blood, obtained after pregnancy. The genes are TRBV2 and TRBJ1-2; TRBD1 is a possible D gene (6 bases). The receptor comes from a female donor in good health, enrolled as a control in a pregnancy study. CDR3 region: CASSTQGPYGYTF. In DNA form, the CDR3 reads TGTGCCAGCAGTACTCAGGGGCCCTATGGCTACACCTTC.